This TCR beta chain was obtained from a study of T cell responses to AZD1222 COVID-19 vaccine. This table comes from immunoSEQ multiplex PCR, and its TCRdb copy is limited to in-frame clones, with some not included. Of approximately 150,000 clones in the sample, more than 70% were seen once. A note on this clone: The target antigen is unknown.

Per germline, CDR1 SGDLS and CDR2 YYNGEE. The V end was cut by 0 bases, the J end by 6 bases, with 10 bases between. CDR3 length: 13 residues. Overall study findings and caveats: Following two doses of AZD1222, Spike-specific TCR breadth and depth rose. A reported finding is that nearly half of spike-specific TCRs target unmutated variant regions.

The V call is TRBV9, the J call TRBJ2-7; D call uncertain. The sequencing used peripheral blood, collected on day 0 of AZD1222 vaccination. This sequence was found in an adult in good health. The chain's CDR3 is CASSVGDNVEQYF. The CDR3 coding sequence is TGTGCCAGCAGCGTAGGAGACAACGTCGAGCAGTACTTC.